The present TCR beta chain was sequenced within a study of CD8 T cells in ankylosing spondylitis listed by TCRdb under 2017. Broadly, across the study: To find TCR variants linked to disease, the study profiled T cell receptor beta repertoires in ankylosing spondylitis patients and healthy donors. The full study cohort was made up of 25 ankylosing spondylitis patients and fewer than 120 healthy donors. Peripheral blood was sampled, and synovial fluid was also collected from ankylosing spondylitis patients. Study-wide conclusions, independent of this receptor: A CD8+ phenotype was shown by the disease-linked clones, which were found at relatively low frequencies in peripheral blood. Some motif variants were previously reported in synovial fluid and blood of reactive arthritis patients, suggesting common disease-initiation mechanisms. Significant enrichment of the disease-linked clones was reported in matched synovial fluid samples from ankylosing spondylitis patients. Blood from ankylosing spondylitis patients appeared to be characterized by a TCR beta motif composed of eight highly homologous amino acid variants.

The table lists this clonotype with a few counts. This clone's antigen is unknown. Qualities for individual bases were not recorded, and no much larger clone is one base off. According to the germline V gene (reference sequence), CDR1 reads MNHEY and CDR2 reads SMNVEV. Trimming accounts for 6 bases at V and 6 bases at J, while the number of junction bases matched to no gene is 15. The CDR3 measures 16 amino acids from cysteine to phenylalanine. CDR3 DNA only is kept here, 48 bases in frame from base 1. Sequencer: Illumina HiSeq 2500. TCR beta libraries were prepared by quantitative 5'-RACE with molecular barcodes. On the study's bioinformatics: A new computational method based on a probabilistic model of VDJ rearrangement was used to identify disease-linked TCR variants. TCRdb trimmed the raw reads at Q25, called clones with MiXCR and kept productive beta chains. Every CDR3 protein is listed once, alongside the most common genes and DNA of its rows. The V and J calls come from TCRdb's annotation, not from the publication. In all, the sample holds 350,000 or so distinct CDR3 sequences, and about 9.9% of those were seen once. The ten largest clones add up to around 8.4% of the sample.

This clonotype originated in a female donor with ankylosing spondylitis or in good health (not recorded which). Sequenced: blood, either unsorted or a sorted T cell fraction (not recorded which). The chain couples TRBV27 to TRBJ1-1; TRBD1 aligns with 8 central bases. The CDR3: CASRNHRDRSVSEAFF. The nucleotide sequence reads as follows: TGTGCCAGCAGAAACCACCGGGACAGGTCGGTCTCTGAAGCTTTCTTT.